This T cell receptor beta chain came from a study of beta chain features in type 1 diabetes. Study overall: Patients and healthy donors were similar in age, gender and cell yields. Findings of the study overall: Shorter TCRB CDR3s, moderately but significantly so, were found in Type 1 diabetes patients in all four CD4+ subsets.

Germline assignment: CDR1 SGHVS and CDR2 FQNEAQ. Between the trimmed V and J ends, which lost 1 base and 0 bases, there was a span of 10 bases. The CDR3 sequence is 16 residues long. Naive, central memory, regulatory and stem cell-like memory cells within the CD4+ compartment were sorted using CD45RO/CCR7/CD25/CD127/CD95/CD27. Every sorted population was more than 98% pure. Investigators reverse transcribed all isolated RNA, so they sequenced expressed TCRB transcripts. Sequencing was performed with immunoSEQ multiplex PCR; in TCRdb, only in-frame clones are kept and a portion is missing. The sample holds about 740,000 clones, roughly an eighth seen once. On this clone: The antigen is undetermined.

Sequenced input: naive CD4+ T cells from blood. J is TRBJ2-1 and V is TRBV7-8, with D unclear. This TCR came from a man between 18 and 29 years old with type 1 diabetes. The CDR3 loop reads CASSLVGAYSYNEQFF. The CDR3 DNA reads TGTGCCAGCAGCTTAGTCGGCGCCTACTCCTACAATGAGCAGTTCTTC.